This TCR beta chain originates from a study of early stage breast cancer tumors. The protocol was immunoSEQ multiplex PCR, while the TCRdb copy is restricted to in-frame clones and leaves out a portion. The table shows around 41,000 clones, with around 69% occurring only once. Sequences were obtained from blood. This clonotype originated in a person aged 45 to 59 with breast cancer.

Here the CDR3 DNA reads TGTGCCAGCAGCTTAGTTGGGAGTGTTGAGACCCAGTACTTC. As protein: CASSLVGSVETQYF. The chain couples TRBV11-3 to TRBJ2-5; TRBD2 is a possible D gene (5 bases). This CDR3 has 14 residues. The germline V gene has CDR1 SGHNT and CDR2 YENEEA. Trimming took 1 base from V and 5 from J, leaving 11 bases between them.